This is a list of T cell receptor beta chains from one sample in a study of blood T cell repertoires in COVID-19. Sequenced by immunoSEQ multiplex PCR; TCRdb stores in-frame clones only, minus some. The table records roughly 260,000 clones, 86% of them present only once. Sample: peripheral blood. These receptors came from a man aged 35 to 55 who had recovered from COVID-19. Each CDR3 is given with its conserved first and last residue. A D gene is named only where the DNA matches it firmly. Expanded clones are given a class, and other clones once, few, many or no size at all.

TRBJ2-5,TRBV7-6,NA,NA,CASSAVGGAVKETQYF,TGTGCCAGCAGCGCCGTTGGGGGGGCAGTAAAAGAGACCCAGTACTTC
TRBJ2-2,TRBV14,NA,TRBD2,CASSQVGRWTGELFF,TGTGCCAGCAGCCAAGTCGGGAGGTGGACCGGGGAGCTGTTTTTT
TRBJ2-5,TRBV5-1,NA,TRBD2,CASTGSGSSKETQYF,TGCGCCAGCACCGGTAGCGGGAGCTCTAAAGAGACCCAGTACTTC
TRBJ2-1,TRBV20-1,NA,NA,CSAGRGEQFF,TGCAGTGCTGGCAGGGGTGAGCAGTTCTTC
TRBJ1-5,TRBV6-5,NA,TRBD1,CASSRQGGNQPQHF,TGTGCCAGCAGTCGACAGGGTGGCAATCAGCCCCAGCATTTT
TRBJ2-7,TRBV6-5,many,TRBD1,CASTQQGSAGEQYF,TGTGCCAGCACCCAACAGGGGTCGGCGGGCGAGCAGTACTTC
TRBJ2-3,TRBV7-2,NA,NA,CASSTRATTGWQDTQYF,TGTGCCAGCAGCACGCGGGCCACCACCGGCTGGCAAGATACGCAGTATTTT
TRBJ1-1,TRBV6-2/TRBV6-3,NA,NA,CASIPRGSITEAFF,TGTGCCAGCATCCCGCGGGGGAGTATCACTGAAGCTTTCTTT
TRBJ2-7,TRBV14,once,NA,CASSQVGAYEQYF,TGTGCCAGCAGCCAAGTAGGGGCCTACGAGCAGTACTTC
TRBJ2-3,TRBV7-2,NA,TRBD1,CASRTGAGDTQYF,TGTGCCAGCAGGACAGGGGCCGGGGATACGCAGTATTTT